The 26 T cell receptor beta chains below come from one sample, sequenced in a study of OX40 agonist ivuxolimab in advanced cancers. Generated by immunoSEQ multiplex PCR, the TCRdb table keeps only in-frame clones and is missing some. The data hold around 57,000 clones, with roughly 88% observed a single time. Material: CD4+ or CD8+ T cells sorted from blood, obtained in a trial of the OX40 agonist ivuxolimab. These receptors came from an adult with an advanced solid tumor such as melanoma, head and neck, liver or kidney cancer.

The V gene is TRBV5-1, the J gene TRBJ2-5; TRBD1 agrees at 7 bases. CDR1 and CDR2 from the germline V gene are SGHRS and YFSETQ. The CDR3 consists of 14 residues. V was clipped by 3 bases and J by 3 bases; unmatched bases: 5. In nucleotides, the CDR3 is TGCGCCAGCAGCTACAGGGGTCCGGAAGAGACCCAGTACTTC. It yields the protein CASSYRGPEETQYF.

This sequence joins TRBV6-5 and TRBJ1-2; TRBD1 aligns across 9 bases. The CDR3 consists of 14 residues. In germline, CDR1 is MNHEY, CDR2 SVGAGI. Germline trimming cut 6 bases from V and 4 bases from J; bases unmatched to any gene: 6. The CDR3 sequence: CASRPRDRVYGYTF. The CDR3 DNA reads TGTGCCAGCAGGCCCCGGGACAGGGTCTATGGCTACACCTTC.

CDR3 loop: CASRQQGVGETQYF. The CDR3 nucleotides are TGTGCCAGCAGACAACAGGGGGTCGGGGAGACCCAGTACTTC. The rearrangement uses TRBV4-2 and TRBJ2-5; 8 bases fit TRBD1. CDR1 and CDR2 from the germline V gene are LGHNA and YNFKEQ. CDR3 size: 14 residues. V lost 6 bases, J lost 5 bases, and 8 bases stayed unmatched.

The chain uses TRBV7-8 and TRBJ1-6, with a weak D call TRBD1 (6 bases). CDR1 and CDR2 (germline): SGHVS, FQNEAQ. The CDR3 length is 16 residues. V was trimmed by 5 bases and J by 9 bases, leaving 20 bases between them. The CDR3 sequence: CASSPRLRGETSPLHF. Written as DNA, the CDR3 is TGTGCCAGCAGCCCTCGTCTGAGGGGGGAAACTTCACCCCTCCACTTT.

The V gene is TRBV9, the J gene TRBJ1-1; TRBD1 matches 8 bases. The CDR3 has 17 amino acids. V was pared by 4 bases and J by 1 base, with 12 bases of the junction left unmatched. Germline values: CDR1 SGDLS, CDR2 YYNGEE. The CDR3 here is CASSSSGGGWTNTEAFF. CDR3 in DNA: TGTGCCAGCAGCAGCTCAGGGGGCGGATGGACGAACACTGAAGCTTTCTTT.

This chain links TRBV6-6 with TRBJ1-1; 7 positions match TRBD1. V was clipped by 1 base and J by 8 bases; unmatched bases: 4. Germline V lookup: CDR1 MNHNY, CDR2 SVGAGI (reference sequence). The CDR3 has 13 residues. The CDR3 DNA reads TGTGCCAGCAGTTACTTTGACAGGGTGGAAGCTTTCTTT. Translated: CASSYFDRVEAFF.

CDR3 sequence (DNA): TGCGCCAGCAGCTTGGCCAGCGGGGGGGCCGAAGAGCAGTTCTTC. Translating gives CASSLASGGAEEQFF. The chain couples TRBV5-1 to TRBJ2-1; TRBD2 agrees at 10 bases. The CDR3 covers 15 residues. V dropped 0 bases and J dropped 10; count of bases not matched to a gene: 7. The germline gives CDR1 SGHRS, CDR2 YFSETQ. Full variable domain (remainder filled in from reference TRBV5-1 and TRBJ2-1): KAGVTQTPRYLIKTRGQQVTLSCSPISGHRSVSWYQQTPGQGLQFLFEYFSETQRNKGNFPGRFSGRQFSNSRSEMNVSTLELGDSALYLCASSLASGGAEEQFFGPGTRLTVL.

This clone was found a few times. V is TRBV19 and J is TRBJ2-6, with a weak D call TRBD1 (6 bases). The CDR3 spans 15 residues. The V end was cut by 5 bases, the J end by 2 bases, with 10 bases between. Germline V lookup: CDR1 LNHDA, CDR2 SQIVND (reference sequence). This chain's CDR3 is CASSATGTGANVLTF. DNA for the CDR3: TGTGCCAGTAGTGCGACAGGCACTGGGGCCAACGTCCTGACTTTC.

CDR3 nucleotides: TGTGCCAGCAATTCCAAAGTCGGAGCAGATACGCAGTATTTT. Protein product: CASNSKVGADTQYF. The chain combines TRBV2 with TRBJ2-3, with D unclear. CDR3 length equals 14 residues. V shed 7 bases and J shed 4 bases, with 15 bases lying between them. Germline V CDR1 and CDR2: SNHLY, FYNNEI.

The chain uses TRBV11-3 and TRBJ2-2, with D unclear. The CDR3 loop spans 13 amino acids. Germline assignment: CDR1 SGHNT and CDR2 YENEEA. The ends were cut back, 0 bases at V and 7 bases at J, with 6 bases in the middle. CDR3 DNA: TGTGCCAGCAGCTTAGATCATGGCGGGGAGCTGTTTTTT. Translation gives CASSLDHGGELFF.

CDR3 sequence reads: CASSRPNTEAFF. CDR3 in DNA: TGTGCCAGCAGTCGGCCGAACACTGAAGCTTTCTTT. This sequence joins TRBV6-5 and TRBJ1-1; D remains unclear. V was pared by 5 bases and J by 1 base, with 5 bases between. CDR3 length: 12 residues. Germline V gene data show CDR1 as MNHEY and CDR2 as SVGAGI.

The genes are TRBV5-5 and TRBJ2-7; D is perhaps TRBD1 (5 bases). Germline assignment: CDR1 SGHKS and CDR2 YYEKEE (reference sequence). V was pared by 2 bases and J by 5 bases, with 11 bases between. The CDR3 extends over 13 amino acids. The CDR3 coding sequence is TGTGCCAGCAGCTTCACCAGGGCCCACGAGCAGTACTTC. It yields the protein CASSFTRAHEQYF. Together with reference TRBV5-5 and TRBJ2-7, the CDR3 gives the full variable domain: DAGVTQSPTHLIKTRGQQVTLRCSPISGHKSVSWYQQVLGQGPQFIFQYYEKEERGRGNFPDRFSARQFPNYSSELNVNALLLGDSALYLCASSFTRAHEQYFGPGTRLTVT.

This chain links TRBV20-1 with TRBJ1-1; no reliable D call. Between the trimmed V and J ends, which lost 2 bases and 4 bases, there was a span of 5 bases. The germline V gene has CDR1 DFQATT and CDR2 SNEGSKA (reference sequence). CDR3 length: 11 residues. Here the CDR3 DNA reads TGCAGTGCTAGATTTGCCACTGAAGCTTTCTTT. Translating it yields CSARFATEAFF.

The chain is built from TRBV18 and TRBJ2-3, with D tentatively TRBD2 (5 bases). The CDR3 is 13 amino acids. Germline V gene data show CDR1 as KGHSH and CDR2 as LQKENI. The ends were cut back, 6 bases at V and 1 base at J, with 8 bases in the middle. In DNA form, the CDR3 reads TGTGCCAGCTCTCTGGGAGGCACAGATACGCAGTATTTT. The encoded protein is CASSLGGTDTQYF.

The genes are TRBV10-1 and TRBJ1-1; 7 bases align to TRBD1. Looked up from germline, CDR1 is WNHNN and CDR2 is SYGVQD (reference sequence). The junction had 4 bases not matched to a gene; V was cut back by 2 bases and J by 1 base. This CDR3 has 15 residues. The CDR3 is CASSEPRTGNTEAFF. CDR3 sequence (DNA): TGCGCCAGCAGTGAGCCTCGGACAGGGAACACTGAAGCTTTCTTT.

The rearrangement links TRBV11-1 to TRBJ1-2; D is possibly TRBD1 (5 bases). Trimming left V 5 bases short and J 8 bases short, with 15 bases between. Germline values: CDR1 SGHAT, CDR2 FQDESV (reference sequence). The CDR3 has 13 residues. DNA of the CDR3: TGTGCCAGCAGCCCGGGACCAAAGGACGGCTACACCTTC. Its protein product is CASSPGPKDGYTF.

CDR3 in amino acids: CASTSSSGPGFSSYNEQFF. In nucleotides, the CDR3 is TGTGCCAGCACATCATCTTCAGGTCCCGGGTTTAGTTCCTACAATGAGCAGTTCTTC. This sequence joins TRBV7-9 and TRBJ2-1; D not resolved. This CDR3 has 19 amino acids. Germline V gives CDR1 SEHNR, CDR2 FQNEAQ (reference sequence). V dropped 7 bases and J dropped 1 base, with 26 bases sitting between them.

Concerning this clone itself: The sample has other DNA sequences that encode this CDR3 too. The chain links TRBV9 to TRBJ1-1; D is undetermined. Trimming stripped 0 bases from V and 0 bases from J, with 3 bases between. The CDR3 totals 13 residues. Per germline, CDR1 SGDLS and CDR2 YYNGEE. CDR3 in amino acids: CASSVGMNTEAFF. For the CDR3, the DNA is TGTGCCAGCAGCGTAGGAATGAACACTGAAGCTTTCTTT.

This sequence joins TRBV5-8 and TRBJ2-2, with D tentatively TRBD2 (7 bases). Germline CDR1 reads SGHTS; CDR2 reads YDEGEE. Deletions cut 2 bases from V and 4 bases from J, with 12 bases between. The CDR3 sequence is 15 residues long. The CDR3 DNA reads TGTGCCAGCAGCTTTGGCGGGGGCAGCACCGGGGAGCTGTTTTTT. It is translated as CASSFGGGSTGELFF.

The CDR3 reads CASSLEGGANIQYF. The CDR3 DNA sequence: TGTGCCAGCAGTTTGGAAGGGGGTGCTAACATTCAGTACTTC. The V gene is TRBV28, the J gene TRBJ2-4; D possibly corresponds to TRBD1 (6 bases). The germline V gene has CDR1 MDHEN and CDR2 SYDVKM. V was shortened by 3 bases and J by 7 bases, with 13 bases between the two germline ends. The CDR3 contains 14 residues. Looking up the rest from reference TRBV28 and TRBJ2-4 gives the full variable domain: DVKVTQSSRYLVKRTGEKVFLECVQDMDHENMFWYRQDPGLGLRLIYFSYDVKMKEKGDIPEGYSVSREKKERFSLILESASTNQTSMYLCASSLEGGANIQYFGAGTRLSVL.

The chain recombines TRBV9 with TRBJ1-2; TRBD1 agrees at 12 bases. The V gene end was trimmed by 0 bases and the J gene end by 6 bases; junction bases not matched to a gene: 6. Germline values: CDR1 SGDLS, CDR2 YYNGEE. The CDR3 is made up of 16 amino acids. The CDR3 is CASSVDGTGGQHGYTF. In DNA form, the CDR3 reads TGTGCCAGCAGCGTAGACGGGACAGGGGGCCAACATGGCTACACCTTC.

The rearrangement joins TRBV6-5 to TRBJ2-3; no reliable D call. Trimming removed 7 bases at V and 2 bases at J, with 10 bases between. CDR1 is MNHEY, CDR2 SVGAGI, per germline. This CDR3 comprises 13 residues. The CDR3 is CASIGFNTDTQYF. CDR3 nucleotides: TGTGCCAGCATCGGATTCAACACAGATACGCAGTATTTT.

The rearrangement joins TRBV5-4 to TRBJ2-1, with D hard to call. CDR1 is SGHNT and CDR2 is YYREEE in the germline V gene (reference sequence). Trimming shortened V by 4 bases and J by 2 bases, and 13 bases separated the two germline ends. The CDR3 is 15 residues long. In DNA form, the CDR3 reads TGTGCCAGCAGCGTCGGCAGCCTAGCCTACAATGAGCAGTTCTTC. As protein: CASSVGSLAYNEQFF. The whole variable domain, remainder taken from reference TRBV5-4 and TRBJ2-1, is ETGVTQSPTHLIKTRGQQVTLRCSSQSGHNTVSWYQQALGQGPQFIFQYYREEENGRGNFPPRFSGLQFPNYSSELNVNALELDDSALYLCASSVGSLAYNEQFFGPGTRLTVL.

The chain carries TRBV6-5 and TRBJ1-1, with a weak D call TRBD1 (5 bases). Trimming took 8 bases from V and 1 from J, leaving 11 bases between them. From germline, CDR1 is MNHEY and CDR2 SVGAGI. The length of the CDR3 is 13 residues. As DNA, the CDR3 is TGTGCCAGCCAAGGGGCTACGAACACTGAAGCTTTCTTT. This encodes CASQGATNTEAFF.

This clone was counted between two and nine times. The genes are TRBV19 and TRBJ1-1; tentatively, D is TRBD1 (6 bases). Germline CDR1 and CDR2: LNHDA and SQIVND (reference sequence). The CDR3 totals 14 residues. Trimming shortened V by 5 bases and J by 4 bases, and 14 bases separated the two germline ends. The DNA for the CDR3 is TGTGCCAGTAGTTCACAGGGAGGGAGCACTGAAGCTTTCTTT. Its protein product is CASSSQGGSTEAFF.

The chain is built from TRBV7-9 and TRBJ2-5, with 10 nucleotides matching TRBD2. This CDR3 has 15 amino acids. J gave up 5 bases and V 3 bases, and 6 bases lay outside the gene matches. Looked up from germline, CDR1 is SEHNR and CDR2 is FQNEAQ (reference sequence). DNA for the CDR3: TGTGCCAGCAGCTTGCTAGCGGGGGATGCGGAGACCCAGTACTTC. Translated: CASSLLAGDAETQYF.